This T cell receptor (beta chain) was recovered during a study of long-term antiretroviral therapy in people with HIV. Looked up from germline, CDR1 is KGHSH and CDR2 is LQKENI. This CDR3 has 14 amino acids. Trimming shortened V by 2 bases and J by 5 bases, and 11 bases separated the two germline ends. With regard to this clone: What it recognizes is unknown.

Whole-study results and caveats: Participants lacked recorded data on ART adherence, viral resistance or therapy changes.

At survey level, the immunoSEQ assay was run in its v3.0 version. TCRdb's table, derived via immunoSEQ multiplex PCR, lists solely in-frame clones and lacks some. This sample carries about 36,000 clones, about 80% of them seen once, and the ten largest clones take about 6%. This chain uses TRBV18 with TRBJ2-3; D is unclear. This TCR derives from a man aged 18 to 35 with HIV. The starting material was unsorted PBMCs, obtained 0.6 years after starting antiretroviral therapy. As DNA, the CDR3 is TGTGCCAGCTCACCAGCAACTCCGGTAGATACGCAGTATTTT. It codes for CASSPATPVDTQYF.